This T cell receptor (beta chain) is from a study of T cell repertoires in cytomegalovirus infection (dated by TCRdb to about 2019). Turning to the overall study: Recently identified HLA-C-restricted CMV epitopes, whose presentation resists viral immunomodulation, were targeted by peptide stimulations together with well-studied HLA-B-restricted epitopes. Donor HLA type was relevant to the analysis, as public TCR beta signatures indicated carriage of CMV infection together with the matching HLA type.

What the work shows at the level of the full study, not this receptor alone: Carriers of CMV infection plus the relevant HLA type were discriminated by the cumulative frequency of public TCR beta family members in the study cohort and in an independent roughly 370-donor cohort. The ex vivo response was dominated by HLA-C-restricted CMV-specific TCR beta clonotypes, and the single most frequent clonotype in two of eight donors was supplied by these HLA-C-restricted clonotypes.

This clonotype was recorded once. Its binding antigen is unknown. Base qualities are not provided; no much larger clone lies one nucleotide away. One read alone provides weak support. Data came from an Illumina HiSeq 1500. In TCRdb, the public reads were trimmed at Q25 with fastp and aligned with MiXCR, with productive beta chains retained. Identical CDR3 proteins give one entry, which carries the most common genes and DNA. The table for this sample lists 380,000 or so distinct CDR3 sequences; about 35% of them were counted only once. 13% of the sample is in the top ten clones. According to the study, the label for this sample's treatment or condition signals: in vitro stimulation with specific CMV peptide epitopes to enrich CMV-specific T cells. The material sequenced was cultured PBMCs, taken from culture after CMV antigen stimulation. The TCR sequence derives from a human donor in good health (CMV status not recorded). Some clones in this sample may be carry-over from other donors' samples.

The CDR3 region has the sequence CASSQPGTSYEQFF. At the DNA level, the sequence is TGTGCCAGCAGCCAACCCGGGACTAGCTACGAGCAGTTCTTC. The rearrangement joined TRBV7-9 to TRBJ2-1; 9 bases in the middle match TRBD2. Sequences SEHNR (CDR1) and FQNEAQ (CDR2) are obtained from the germline V gene (reference sequence). Including the terminal cysteine and phenylalanine, the CDR3 comprises 14 residues. Only the CDR3 DNA stays, 42 bases, in frame from base 1. At the junction V is shortened by 5 bases and J by 10 bases; bases outside the gene matches: 9. The CDR3 plus the reference TRBV7-9 and TRBJ2-1 genes for the other parts give the full variable domain: DTGVSQNPRHKITKRGQNVTFRCDPISEHNRLYWYRQTLGQGPEFLTYFQNEAQLEKSRLLSDRFSAERPKGSFSTLEIQRTEQGDSAMYLCASSQPGTSYEQFFGPGTRLTVL.